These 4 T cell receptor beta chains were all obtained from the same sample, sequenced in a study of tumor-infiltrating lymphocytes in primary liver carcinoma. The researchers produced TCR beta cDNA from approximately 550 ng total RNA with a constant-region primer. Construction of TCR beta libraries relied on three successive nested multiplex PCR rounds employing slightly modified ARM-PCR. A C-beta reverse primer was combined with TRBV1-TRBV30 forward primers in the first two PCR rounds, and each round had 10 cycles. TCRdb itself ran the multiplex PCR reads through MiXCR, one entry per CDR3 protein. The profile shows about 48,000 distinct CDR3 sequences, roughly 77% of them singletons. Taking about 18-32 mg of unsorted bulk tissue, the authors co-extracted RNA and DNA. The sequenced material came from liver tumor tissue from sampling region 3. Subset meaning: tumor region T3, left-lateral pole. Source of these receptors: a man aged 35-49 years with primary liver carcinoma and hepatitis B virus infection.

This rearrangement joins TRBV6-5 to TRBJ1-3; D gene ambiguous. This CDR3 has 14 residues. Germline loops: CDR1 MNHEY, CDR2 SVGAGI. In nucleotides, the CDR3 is TGTGCAAACGGCAGGCATATCTCTGGAAACACCATATATTTT. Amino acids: CANGRHISGNTIYF.

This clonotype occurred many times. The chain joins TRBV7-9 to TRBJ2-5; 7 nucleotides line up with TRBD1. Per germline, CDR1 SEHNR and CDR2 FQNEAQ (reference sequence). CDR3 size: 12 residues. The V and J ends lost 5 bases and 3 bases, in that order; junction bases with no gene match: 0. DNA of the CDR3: TGTGCCAGCAGCACAGGGGAAGAGACCCAGTACTTC. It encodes CASSTGEETQYF.

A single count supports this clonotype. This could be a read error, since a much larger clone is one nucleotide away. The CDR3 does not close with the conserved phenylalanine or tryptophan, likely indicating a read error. The CDR3 DNA sequence: TGTGCCTGGAGTGCGACCGGGACAGGGGGAAGCGAGCAGTACCTC. It translates to CAWSATGTGGSEQYL. V gene TRBV30 combines with J gene TRBJ2-7; 11 bases match TRBD1. Trimming removed 1 base from V and 6 bases from J; junction bases left unmatched: 8. Germline CDR1 GTSNPN, CDR2 SVGIG (reference sequence). The CDR3 extends over 15 amino acids.

CDR3 protein: CASSPKNEETQYF. The DNA for the CDR3 is TGTGCCAGCTCACCAAAAAACGAAGAGACCCAGTACTTC. This sequence joins TRBV18 and TRBJ2-5, with D uncertain. Germline loops: CDR1 KGHSH, CDR2 LQKENI. The germline V and J ends were trimmed by 2 bases and 3 bases, with 7 bases remaining between them. The CDR3 is made up of 13 amino acids.